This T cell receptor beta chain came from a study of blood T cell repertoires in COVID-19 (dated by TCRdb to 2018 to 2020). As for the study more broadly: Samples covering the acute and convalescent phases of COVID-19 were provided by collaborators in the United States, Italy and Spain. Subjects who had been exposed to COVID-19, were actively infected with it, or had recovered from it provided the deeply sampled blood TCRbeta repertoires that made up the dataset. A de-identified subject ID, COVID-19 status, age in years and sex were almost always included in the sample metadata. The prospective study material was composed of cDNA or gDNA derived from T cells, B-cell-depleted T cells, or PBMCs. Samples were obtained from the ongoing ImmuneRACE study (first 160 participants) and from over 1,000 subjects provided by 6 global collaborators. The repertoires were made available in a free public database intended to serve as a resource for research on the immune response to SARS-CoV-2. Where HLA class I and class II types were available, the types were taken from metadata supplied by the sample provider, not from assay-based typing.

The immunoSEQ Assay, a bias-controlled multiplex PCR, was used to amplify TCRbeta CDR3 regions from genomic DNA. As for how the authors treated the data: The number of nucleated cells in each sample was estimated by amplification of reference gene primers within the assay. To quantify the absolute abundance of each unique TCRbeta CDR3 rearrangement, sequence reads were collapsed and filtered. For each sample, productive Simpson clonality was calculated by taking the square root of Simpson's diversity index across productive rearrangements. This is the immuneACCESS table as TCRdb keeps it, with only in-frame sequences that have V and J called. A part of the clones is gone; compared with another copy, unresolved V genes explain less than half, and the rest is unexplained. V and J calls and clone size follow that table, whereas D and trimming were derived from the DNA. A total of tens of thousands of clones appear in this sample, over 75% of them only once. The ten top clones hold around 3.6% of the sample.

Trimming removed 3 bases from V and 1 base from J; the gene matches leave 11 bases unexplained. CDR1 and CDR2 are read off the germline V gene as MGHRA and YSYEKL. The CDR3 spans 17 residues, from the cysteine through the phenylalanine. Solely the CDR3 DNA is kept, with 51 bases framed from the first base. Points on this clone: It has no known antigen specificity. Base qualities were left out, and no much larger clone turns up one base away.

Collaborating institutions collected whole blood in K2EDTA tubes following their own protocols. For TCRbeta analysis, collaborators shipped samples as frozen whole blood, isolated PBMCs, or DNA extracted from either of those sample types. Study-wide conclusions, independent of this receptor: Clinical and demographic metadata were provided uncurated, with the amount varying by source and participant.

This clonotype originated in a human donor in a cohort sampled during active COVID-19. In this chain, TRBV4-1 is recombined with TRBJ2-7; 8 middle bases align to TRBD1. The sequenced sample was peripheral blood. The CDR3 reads CASSHLAWQGASYEQYF. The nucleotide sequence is TGCGCCAGCAGCCATTTGGCCTGGCAGGGGGCTTCCTACGAGCAGTACTTC.